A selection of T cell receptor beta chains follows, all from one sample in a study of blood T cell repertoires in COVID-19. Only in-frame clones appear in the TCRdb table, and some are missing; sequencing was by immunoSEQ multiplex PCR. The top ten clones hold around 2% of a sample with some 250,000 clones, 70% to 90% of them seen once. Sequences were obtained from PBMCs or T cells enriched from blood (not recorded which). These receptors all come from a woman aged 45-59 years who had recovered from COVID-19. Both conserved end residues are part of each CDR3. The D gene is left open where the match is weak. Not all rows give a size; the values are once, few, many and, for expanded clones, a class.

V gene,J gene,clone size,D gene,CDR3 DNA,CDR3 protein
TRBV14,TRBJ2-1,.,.,TGTGCCAGCAGCCAAGCGGGGAGGACCTACAATGAGCAGTTCTTC,CASSQAGRTYNEQFF
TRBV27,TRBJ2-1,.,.,TGTGCCAGCAAGATAACCCCACCAGTGTATGAGCAGTTCTTC,CASKITPPVYEQFF
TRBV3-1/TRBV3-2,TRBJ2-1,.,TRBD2,TGTGCCAGCAGCCAAGGGAGCGGACTAGCGGGAGTTGTCAATGAGCAGTTCTTC,CASSQGSGLAGVVNEQFF
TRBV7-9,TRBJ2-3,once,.,TGTGCCAGCAGCCACCCCCAGGGATTGGGCACAGATACGCAGTATTTT,CASSHPQGLGTDTQYF
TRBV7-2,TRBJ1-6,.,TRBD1,TGTGCCAGCAGCTCCGGGACAGGGGGTAATTCACCCCTCCACTTT,CASSSGTGGNSPLHF
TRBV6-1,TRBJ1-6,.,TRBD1,TGTGCCAGCAGTGAAGCGAAGTCGGGTAGGGGACAGCCAAATTCACCCCTCCACTTT,CASSEAKSGRGQPNSPLHF
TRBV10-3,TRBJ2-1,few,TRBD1,TGTGCCATCAGTAATCCAGGGACAGGGGGCAATGAGCAGTTCTTC,CAISNPGTGGNEQFF
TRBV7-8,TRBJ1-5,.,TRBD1,TGTGCCAGCAGCCACTCCCGGACAGGGGGCCGGCAGCCCCAGCATTTT,CASSHSRTGGRQPQHF
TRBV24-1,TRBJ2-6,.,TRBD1,TGTGCCACCAGTGGTTTACAGGGGGGCGCTGGGGCCAACGTCCTGACTTTC,CATSGLQGGAGANVLTF
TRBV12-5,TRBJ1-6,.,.,TGTGCTAGTGGTTTGGTACTGGGGGGAGGCTATAATTCACCCCTCCACTTT,CASGLVLGGGYNSPLHF
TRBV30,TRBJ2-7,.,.,TGTGCCTGGAGGCGAGGCTACGAGCAGTACTTC,CAWRRGYEQYF